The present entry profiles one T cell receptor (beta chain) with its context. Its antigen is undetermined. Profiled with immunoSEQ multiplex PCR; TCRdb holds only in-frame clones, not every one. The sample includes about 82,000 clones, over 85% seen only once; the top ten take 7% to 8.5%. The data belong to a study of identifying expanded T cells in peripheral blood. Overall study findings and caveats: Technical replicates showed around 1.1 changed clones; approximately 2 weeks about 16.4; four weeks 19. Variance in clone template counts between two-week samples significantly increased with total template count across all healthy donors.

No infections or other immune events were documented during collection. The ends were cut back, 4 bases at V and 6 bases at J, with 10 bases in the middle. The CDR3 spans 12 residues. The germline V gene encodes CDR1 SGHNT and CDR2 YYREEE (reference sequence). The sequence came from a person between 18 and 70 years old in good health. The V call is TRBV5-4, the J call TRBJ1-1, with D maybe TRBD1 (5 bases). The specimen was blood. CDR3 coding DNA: TGTGCCAGCAGCGGAATGACAGCTGAAGCTTTCTTT. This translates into CASSGMTAEAFF.